The 19 T cell receptor beta chains below all came from one sample that was sequenced in a study of T cell responses to AZD1222 COVID-19 vaccine. Using immunoSEQ multiplex PCR, the repertoire was profiled, and TCRdb retains in-frame clones only, with some absent. The sample holds 150,000 to 200,000 clones, approximately 93% seen once. The material was peripheral blood, obtained on day 0 of AZD1222 vaccination. The source of these receptors is an adult in good health.

This sequence joins TRBV5-6 and TRBJ2-1; TRBD2 aligns across 7 bases. J lost 4 bases, V lost 7 bases, and 8 bases had no gene match. There are 14 residues in the CDR3. The germline CDR1 and CDR2 sequences are SGHDT and YYEEEE. The CDR3, as DNA: TGTGCCAGCGGCGGACTAGAAAATTACAATGAGCAGTTCTTC. The encoded protein is CASGGLENYNEQFF.

The chain carries TRBV7-9 and TRBJ1-2; D perhaps matches TRBD1 (6 bases). Germline assignment: CDR1 SEHNR and CDR2 FQNEAQ (reference sequence). The CDR3 contains 17 residues. The ends were cut back, 5 bases at V and 3 bases at J, with 22 bases in the middle. The CDR3 protein is CASSGGAGRTRDYGYTF. CDR3 bases: TGTGCCAGCAGCGGGGGGGCAGGACGTACCCGGGACTATGGCTACACCTTC. Full variable domain (rest looked up from reference TRBV7-9 and TRBJ1-2): DTGVSQNPRHKITKRGQNVTFRCDPISEHNRLYWYRQTLGQGPEFLTYFQNEAQLEKSRLLSDRFSAERPKGSFSTLEIQRTEQGDSAMYLCASSGGAGRTRDYGYTFGSGTRLTVV.

The chain recombines TRBV19 with TRBJ1-3; 7 bases match TRBD1. Trimming at V came to 4 bases and at J to 11 bases, leaving 14 bases not matched to a gene. CDR1 LNHDA and CDR2 SQIVND come from the germline V gene (reference sequence). This CDR3 has 15 residues. CDR3: CASSKTGQAAGAIYF. The CDR3 DNA sequence: TGTGCCAGTAGTAAAACCGGACAGGCGGCCGGGGCCATATATTTT.

The V gene is TRBV6-1, the J gene TRBJ2-7; no definite D call. Germline V gene sequence: CDR1 MNHNS, CDR2 SASEGT. V was trimmed by 1 base and J by 0 bases, leaving 10 bases between them. CDR3 length equals 15 residues. CDR3 region: CASSEVGSSSYEQYF. For the CDR3, the DNA is TGTGCCAGCAGTGAAGTGGGCAGCAGCTCCTACGAGCAGTACTTC.

The chain recombines TRBV7-2 with TRBJ1-1, with D possibly being TRBD1 (5 bases). Trimming left V 5 bases short and J 5 bases short, with 18 bases between. CDR3 length: 15 amino acids. The V gene's germline CDR1 is SGHTA and CDR2 FQGNSA. Here the CDR3 reads CASSQLQGYRTEAFF. DNA of the CDR3: TGTGCCAGCAGCCAACTCCAGGGCTATCGAACTGAAGCTTTCTTT.

The chain joins TRBV5-6 to TRBJ2-7; TRBD1 matches at 7 bases. The J segment lost 2 bases and the V segment lost 4 bases, leaving 6 bases of the junction unmatched. In germline, CDR1 is SGHDT, CDR2 YYEEEE. This CDR3 comprises 14 residues. In DNA form, the CDR3 reads TGTGCCAGCAGCCTAATGACAGGGACCTACGAGCAGTACTTC. This sequence encodes CASSLMTGTYEQYF.

The chain links TRBV5-1 to TRBJ2-7; D might be TRBD2 (5 bases). This CDR3 is built from 14 residues. Trimming left V 2 bases short and J 7 bases short, with 16 bases between. Germline CDR1 is SGHRS and CDR2 is YFSETQ. The CDR3 spells CASSLGEGDREQYF. CDR3 DNA: TGCGCCAGCAGCTTAGGTGAGGGAGACCGGGAGCAGTACTTC.

The genes are TRBV5-8 and TRBJ2-7, with 8 bases matching TRBD2. V lost 0 bases to trimming and J lost 0 bases; unmatched junction nucleotides: 5. In germline, CDR1 is SGHTS, CDR2 YDEGEE. This CDR3 contains 16 residues. Written as DNA, the CDR3 is TGTGCCAGCAGCTTGGCCCGCGGGGGGATCTCCTACGAGCAGTACTTC. Translating gives CASSLARGGISYEQYF.

The V call is TRBV27, the J call TRBJ2-3; 7 positions agree with TRBD1. The CDR3 has 16 residues. J gave up 6 bases and V 4 bases, and 13 bases lay outside the gene matches. The V gene's germline CDR1 is MNHEY and CDR2 SMNVEV (reference sequence). The CDR3 DNA is TGTGCCAGCAGTTACCAGACAGGGTCTTATGCCGATACGCAGTATTTT. Encoded protein: CASSYQTGSYADTQYF.

This chain connects TRBV28 to TRBJ1-1; perhaps TRBD1 as D (5 bases). Trimming removed 1 base at V and 2 bases at J, with 8 bases between. This CDR3 is built from 14 residues. Per germline, CDR1 MDHEN and CDR2 SYDVKM. The CDR3 DNA sequence: TGTGCCAGCAGTTTATCTCAGGGTAACACTGAAGCTTTCTTT. It specifies CASSLSQGNTEAFF. The variable domain in full, completed from reference TRBV28 and TRBJ1-1, reads DVKVTQSSRYLVKRTGEKVFLECVQDMDHENMFWYRQDPGLGLRLIYFSYDVKMKEKGDIPEGYSVSREKKERFSLILESASTNQTSMYLCASSLSQGNTEAFFGQGTRLTVV.

The chain couples TRBV27 to TRBJ1-2, with a weak D call TRBD1 (5 bases). This CDR3 has 14 residues. Trimming stripped 2 bases from V and 5 bases from J, with 12 bases between. Germline loops: CDR1 MNHEY, CDR2 SMNVEV (reference sequence). CDR3 DNA sequence: TGTGCCAGCAGTTTAAAATGGGGGGATTATGGCTACACCTTC. Its translation: CASSLKWGDYGYTF.

The chain links TRBV6-6 to TRBJ2-7; 9 bases fit TRBD1. The CDR3 runs 14 residues. Germline lookup yields CDR1 MNHNY and CDR2 SVGAGI (reference sequence). The V and J ends lost 5 bases and 1 base, in that order; junction bases with no gene match: 3. The CDR3 nucleotides are TGTGCCAGCAGTACCGGGACAGGGTCCTACGAGCAGTACTTC. This gives the protein CASSTGTGSYEQYF.

The genes are TRBV10-3 and TRBJ2-3; tentatively, D is TRBD2 (6 bases). V was cut by 6 bases and J by 0 bases, with 13 bases left in between. CDR3 length equals 15 residues. Germline V gene lookup returns CDR1 ENHRY and CDR2 SYGVKD. As DNA, the CDR3 is TGTGCCATCAGCGGGGCGGGGCCCAGCACAGATACGCAGTATTTT. Translating gives CAISGAGPSTDTQYF.

This chain links TRBV28 with TRBJ1-3; D gene uncertain. The CDR3 runs 15 residues. Germline V gene data show CDR1 as MDHEN and CDR2 as SYDVKM. V lost 7 bases to trimming and J lost 0 bases, with 13 bases between them. CDR3 in amino acids: CASIHNPLSGNTIYF. The CDR3 region has the DNA TGTGCCAGCATCCACAACCCACTCTCTGGAAACACCATATATTTT.

Only one count was recorded for this clone. The chain is built from TRBV5-1 and TRBJ1-2; D ambiguous. The CDR3 loop spans 14 amino acids. Germline V CDR1 and CDR2: SGHRS, YFSETQ. The V gene lost 0 bases and the J gene lost 4 bases, with 10 bases spanning the gap. The chain's CDR3 is CASSLGLAGYGYTF. The CDR3 bases are TGCGCCAGCAGCTTGGGTCTCGCCGGCTATGGCTACACCTTC.

The V call is TRBV18, the J call TRBJ1-1; no clear D. The ends were cut back, 5 bases at V and 0 bases at J, with 13 bases in the middle. The germline V gene encodes CDR1 KGHSH and CDR2 LQKENI. The length of the CDR3 is 15 residues. CDR3 protein: CASSALDTVNTEAFF. In DNA form, the CDR3 reads TGTGCCAGCTCAGCCCTAGACACCGTGAACACTGAAGCTTTCTTT.

The CDR3 here is CASSPQMDSYYEQYF. The CDR3 bases are TGTGCCAGCAGCCCTCAAATGGACAGCTACTACGAGCAGTACTTC. The genes are TRBV9 and TRBJ2-7; D is perhaps TRBD1 (6 bases). Germline CDR1 and CDR2: SGDLS and YYNGEE. V lost 4 bases and J 3 bases, leaving 17 bases between the germline ends. The CDR3 consists of 15 residues.

The chain links TRBV27 to TRBJ2-2; tentatively, D is TRBD1 or TRBD2 (5 bases each). Trimming removed 3 bases at V and 6 bases at J, with 8 bases between. This CDR3 spans 13 amino acids. Germline loops: CDR1 MNHEY, CDR2 SMNVEV (reference sequence). This chain's CDR3 is CASSLGDAGELFF. In DNA, the CDR3 is TGTGCCAGCAGTTTGGGGGATGCCGGGGAGCTGTTTTTT.

The chain links TRBV28 to TRBJ1-2; 11 bases match TRBD1. V lost 6 bases and J lost 5; bases outside the gene matches: 8. The length of the CDR3 is 15 residues. Germline V CDR1 and CDR2: MDHEN, SYDVKM. In DNA, the CDR3 is TGTGCCAGCAGCCTGGACAGGGGGCGAGTGTATGGCTACACCTTC. This codes for CASSLDRGRVYGYTF.